The rows below give T cell receptor beta chains drawn from one sample of a study of blood T cell repertoires in COVID-19. Assay used: immunoSEQ multiplex PCR; TCRdb lists only in-frame clones, some missing. The sample yields around 70,000 clones, 85% to 90% seen once. Material for sequencing was peripheral blood. The receptors here all came from a man aged 55 to 69 with acute or convalescent COVID-19. The CDR3 runs from the conserved cysteine through the conserved F or W. The order of the fields is D gene, V gene, J gene, CDR3 protein, CDR3 DNA. A D gene is named only where the DNA matches it firmly.

TRBD2	TRBV6-2/TRBV6-3	TRBJ2-7	CASSYSSISGGFSYEQYF	TGTGCCAGCAGTTACTCGTCCATTAGCGGGGGCTTCTCCTACGAGCAGTACTTC
.	TRBV30	TRBJ2-7	CAWRSGAIGSEQYF	TGTGCCTGGAGGTCTGGGGCGATAGGCAGCGAGCAGTACTTC
.	TRBV11-2	TRBJ1-4	CASSLEVAVATNEKLFF	TGTGCCAGCAGCTTAGAGGTGGCGGTTGCAACTAATGAAAAACTGTTTTTT
TRBD1	TRBV24-1	TRBJ2-5	CATSDSPPSGGQQETQYF	TGTGCCACCAGTGATTCCCCCCCTTCAGGGGGCCAACAAGAGACCCAGTACTTC
TRBD2	TRBV7-9	TRBJ2-7	CASSPRPGLAGVGEQYF	TGTGCCAGCAGCCCCCGCCCGGGGCTAGCGGGAGTGGGCGAGCAGTACTTC
.	TRBV29-1	TRBJ2-3	CSAELTDTQYF	TGCAGCGCCGAGCTCACAGATACGCAGTATTTT
.	TRBV27	TRBJ1-6	CASSLFSPSPLHF	TGTGCCAGCAGTTTATTCAGTCCATCACCCCTCCACTTT
TRBD2	TRBV7-9	TRBJ2-7	CASSFSGGRSEQYF	TGTGCCAGCAGTTTTAGCGGGGGACGTAGCGAGCAGTACTTC
TRBD2	TRBV6-1	TRBJ2-3	CASSGPTSGRAGDTQYF	TGTGCCAGCAGTGGTCCGACTAGCGGGAGGGCAGGTGATACGCAGTATTTT
TRBD2	TRBV11-3	TRBJ2-1	CASSSSGTSGLYNEQFF	TGTGCCAGCAGCTCTTCCGGGACTAGCGGGTTATACAATGAGCAGTTCTTC
.	TRBV29-1	TRBJ1-1	CSAVGGDSNTEAFF	TGCAGCGCGGTTGGTGGGGACTCGAACACTGAAGCTTTCTTT
.	TRBV5-1	TRBJ1-1	CASSPGDRGKGTEAFF	TGCGCCAGCAGCCCGGGGGACCGAGGAAAAGGCACTGAAGCTTTCTTT
.	TRBV5-6	TRBJ1-3	CASSHRHTGNTIYF	TGTGCCAGCAGCCACCGACATACTGGAAACACCATATATTTT
TRBD1	TRBV5-1	TRBJ1-4	CASSWDRNEKLFF	TGCGCCAGCAGCTGGGACAGAAATGAAAAACTGTTTTTT
.	TRBV5-1	TRBJ2-5	CASSPTRETQYF	TGCGCCAGCAGCCCTACCCGGGAGACCCAGTACTTC
.	TRBV7-6	TRBJ1-4	CASSLGTSATNEKLFF	TGTGCCAGCAGCTTAGGGACATCGGCAACTAATGAAAAACTGTTTTTT
.	TRBV7-8	TRBJ2-7	CASSLEGTRDGEQYF	TGTGCCAGCAGCTTAGAAGGGACACGGGATGGCGAGCAGTACTTC
.	TRBV5-1	TRBJ1-1	CASSLYRLGRDDTEAFF	TGCGCCAGCAGCTTGTACCGCCTAGGGAGGGACGACACTGAAGCTTTCTTT
TRBD1	TRBV5-8	TRBJ2-5	CASSPGQGQETQYF	TGTGCCAGCAGCCCTGGACAGGGCCAAGAGACCCAGTACTTC
TRBD1	TRBV24-1	TRBJ1-5	CATRDRDSNQPQHF	TGTGCCACCCGGGACAGAGATAGCAATCAGCCCCAGCATTTT
.	TRBV7-6	TRBJ2-5	CASSRGQGGRETQYF	TGTGCCAGCAGCCGCGGACAGGGCGGGAGAGAGACCCAGTACTTC
TRBD1	TRBV6-4	TRBJ1-1	CASSPRTGNTEAFF	TGTGCCAGCAGTCCCCGGACAGGGAACACTGAAGCTTTCTTT
.	TRBV7-9	TRBJ2-3	CASSLGVGEDTQYF	TGTGCCAGCAGCTTAGGCGTGGGCGAGGATACGCAGTATTTT
.	TRBV7-9	TRBJ2-3	CASSLVASGGGTDTQYF	TGTGCCAGCAGCTTAGTGGCTAGCGGAGGGGGGACAGATACGCAGTATTTT
.	TRBV27	TRBJ2-7	CASASGVAYEQYF	TGTGCCAGCGCCTCGGGAGTCGCCTACGAGCAGTACTTC
.	TRBV18	TRBJ1-5	CASSWDKINQPQHF	TGTGCCAGCTCATGGGACAAGATCAATCAGCCCCAGCATTTT
.	TRBV12-3/TRBV12-4	TRBJ1-2	CASSLRQTYGYTF	TGTGCCAGCAGTTTACGACAAACCTATGGCTACACCTTC